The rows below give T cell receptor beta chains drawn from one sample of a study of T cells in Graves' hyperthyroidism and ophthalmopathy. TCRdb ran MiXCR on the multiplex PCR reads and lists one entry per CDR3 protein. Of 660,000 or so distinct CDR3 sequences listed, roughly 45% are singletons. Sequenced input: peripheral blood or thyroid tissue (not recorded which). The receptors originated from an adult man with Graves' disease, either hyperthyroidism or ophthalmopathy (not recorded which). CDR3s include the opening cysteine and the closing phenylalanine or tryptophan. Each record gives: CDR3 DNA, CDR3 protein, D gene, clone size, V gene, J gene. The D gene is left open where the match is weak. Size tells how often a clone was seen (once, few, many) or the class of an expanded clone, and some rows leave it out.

CDR3 DNA: TGTGCCAGCAGTCCAGGGTTTGCTAGTGAAGCTTTCTTT
CDR3 protein: CASSPGFASEAFF
D gene: -
clone size: -
V gene: TRBV11-3
J gene: TRBJ1-1

CDR3 DNA: TGTGCCAGCAGTTTGCCCCCTTTTCATATAAGAAGCAATCAGCCCCAGCATTTT
CDR3 protein: CASSLPPFHIRSNQPQHF
D gene: -
clone size: -
V gene: TRBV7-6
J gene: TRBJ1-5

CDR3 DNA: TGTGCCAGCAGCTCCGACAGGGGGAGGCGGAAACTGTTTTTT
CDR3 protein: CASSSDRGRRKLFF
D gene: TRBD1
clone size: many
V gene: TRBV7-9
J gene: TRBJ1-4

CDR3 DNA: TGTGCCTGGAGTGTCGGGACGGAGACCCAGTACTTC
CDR3 protein: CAWSVGTETQYF
D gene: -
clone size: -
V gene: TRBV30
J gene: TRBJ2-5

CDR3 DNA: TGCGCCAGCAGTGAACCCTCCGGGACAGATACCGGGGAGCTGTTTTTT
CDR3 protein: CASSEPSGTDTGELFF
D gene: TRBD1
clone size: few
V gene: TRBV10-2
J gene: TRBJ2-2

CDR3 DNA: TGTGCCAGCAGCTTTTCGGGACAGCCCTACGAGCAGTACTTC
CDR3 protein: CASSFSGQPYEQYF
D gene: TRBD1
clone size: -
V gene: TRBV7-2
J gene: TRBJ2-7

CDR3 DNA: TGTGCCATCAGTGAGTCAGGACAGAGCCATGGCTACACCTTC
CDR3 protein: CAISESGQSHGYTF
D gene: -
clone size: -
V gene: TRBV10-3
J gene: TRBJ1-2

CDR3 DNA: TGTGCCAGCAGCTATGGCGGGAGTGCTCTCGAAAAACTGTTTTTT
CDR3 protein: CASSYGGSALEKLFF
D gene: -
clone size: -
V gene: TRBV7-9
J gene: TRBJ1-4

CDR3 DNA: TGTGCCAGCAGCTTAAAGTGGGACCTGAACACTGAAGCTTTCTTT
CDR3 protein: CASSLKWDLNTEAFF
D gene: -
clone size: few
V gene: TRBV7-9
J gene: TRBJ1-1

CDR3 DNA: TGTGCCAGCAGTAGGAGTCAGCCCCAGCATTTT
CDR3 protein: CASSRSQPQHF
D gene: -
clone size: -
V gene: TRBV7-9
J gene: TRBJ1-5

CDR3 DNA: TGTGCCAGCAGTGAAGATGCGGGTAATCAGCCCCAGCATTTT
CDR3 protein: CASSEDAGNQPQHF
D gene: -
clone size: -
V gene: TRBV2
J gene: TRBJ1-5

CDR3 DNA: TGTGCCAGCAGCTTACCCGGACTTGAAGAGACCCAGTACTTC
CDR3 protein: CASSLPGLEETQYF
D gene: -
clone size: few
V gene: TRBV7-9
J gene: TRBJ2-5

CDR3 DNA: TGTGCCAGCAGCCAAACTGGTGAGACCCAGTACTTC
CDR3 protein: CASSQTGETQYF
D gene: -
clone size: -
V gene: TRBV3-1
J gene: TRBJ2-5

CDR3 DNA: TGTGCCAGCAGCCCTAGGACTAGCTCATGGTTCGAGCAGTACTTC
CDR3 protein: CASSPRTSSWFEQYF
D gene: TRBD2
clone size: many
V gene: TRBV7-2
J gene: TRBJ2-7

CDR3 DNA: TGTGCCAGCAGCGCGGGACAGTATCAGCCCCAGCATTTT
CDR3 protein: CASSAGQYQPQHF
D gene: TRBD1
clone size: many
V gene: TRBV7-8
J gene: TRBJ1-5

CDR3 DNA: TGCAGCAGTGACAAACTCTATGGCTACACCTTC
CDR3 protein: CSSDKLYGYTF
D gene: -
clone size: -
V gene: TRBV29-1
J gene: TRBJ1-2

CDR3 DNA: TGCAGTGCCGCCGGGACAGGGGGAAATTCACCCCTCCACTTT
CDR3 protein: CSAAGTGGNSPLHF
D gene: TRBD1
clone size: -
V gene: TRBV20-1
J gene: TRBJ1-6

CDR3 DNA: TGTGCCAGCAGCGCAAGAGGGACTAGCGGGAGAGTGACCCAGTACTTC
CDR3 protein: CASSARGTSGRVTQYF
D gene: TRBD2
clone size: many
V gene: TRBV7-8
J gene: TRBJ2-5

CDR3 DNA: TGTGCCGTCCCGGGACGATATGCCTACGAGCAGTACTTC
CDR3 protein: CAVPGRYAYEQYF
D gene: -
clone size: many
V gene: TRBV2
J gene: TRBJ2-7

CDR3 DNA: TGCAGTGCTACCAAAGATAGCAATCAGCCCCAGCATTTT
CDR3 protein: CSATKDSNQPQHF
D gene: -
clone size: many
V gene: TRBV20-1
J gene: TRBJ1-5

CDR3 DNA: TGTGCCATCAGTGAGTCGAACGGGGCTGGGGCCAACGTCCTGACTTTC
CDR3 protein: CAISESNGAGANVLTF
D gene: -
clone size: -
V gene: TRBV10-3
J gene: TRBJ2-6

CDR3 DNA: TGCAGTGCTAGAGCCTCGACAGGGAGCAATCAGCCCCAGCATTTT
CDR3 protein: CSARASTGSNQPQHF
D gene: TRBD1
clone size: few
V gene: TRBV20-1
J gene: TRBJ1-5

CDR3 DNA: TGTGCCAGCAGCCACAGGACTGAAGCTTTCTTT
CDR3 protein: CASSHRTEAFF
D gene: -
clone size: many
V gene: TRBV14
J gene: TRBJ1-1

CDR3 DNA: TGTGCCAGCTCCAGGACAGGGTTTAGCAATCAGCCCCAGCATTTT
CDR3 protein: CASSRTGFSNQPQHF
D gene: TRBD1
clone size: -
V gene: TRBV7-2
J gene: TRBJ1-5

CDR3 DNA: TGTGCCAGCAGCTTAGGAGGGAGGGGAGAGAATCAGCCCCAGCATTTT
CDR3 protein: CASSLGGRGENQPQHF
D gene: -
clone size: many
V gene: TRBV7-9
J gene: TRBJ1-5